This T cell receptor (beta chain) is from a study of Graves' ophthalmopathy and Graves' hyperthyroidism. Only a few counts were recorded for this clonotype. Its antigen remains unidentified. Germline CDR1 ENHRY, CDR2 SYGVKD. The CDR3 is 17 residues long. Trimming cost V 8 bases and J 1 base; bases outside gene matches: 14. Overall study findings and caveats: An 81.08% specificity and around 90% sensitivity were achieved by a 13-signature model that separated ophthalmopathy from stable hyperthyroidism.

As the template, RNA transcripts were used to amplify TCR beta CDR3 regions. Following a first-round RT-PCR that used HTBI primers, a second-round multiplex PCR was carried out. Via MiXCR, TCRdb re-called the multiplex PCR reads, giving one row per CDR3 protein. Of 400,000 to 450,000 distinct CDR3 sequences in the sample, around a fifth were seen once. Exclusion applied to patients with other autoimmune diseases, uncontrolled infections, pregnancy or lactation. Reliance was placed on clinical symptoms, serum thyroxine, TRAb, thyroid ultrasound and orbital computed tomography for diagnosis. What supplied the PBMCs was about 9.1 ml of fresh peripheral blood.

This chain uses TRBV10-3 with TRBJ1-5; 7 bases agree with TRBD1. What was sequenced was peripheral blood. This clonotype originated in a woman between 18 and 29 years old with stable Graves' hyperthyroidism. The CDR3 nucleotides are TGTGCCATCGGAAGACAGGGAGGGATGGGAAGCAATCAGCCCCAGCATTTT. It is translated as CAIGRQGGMGSNQPQHF.